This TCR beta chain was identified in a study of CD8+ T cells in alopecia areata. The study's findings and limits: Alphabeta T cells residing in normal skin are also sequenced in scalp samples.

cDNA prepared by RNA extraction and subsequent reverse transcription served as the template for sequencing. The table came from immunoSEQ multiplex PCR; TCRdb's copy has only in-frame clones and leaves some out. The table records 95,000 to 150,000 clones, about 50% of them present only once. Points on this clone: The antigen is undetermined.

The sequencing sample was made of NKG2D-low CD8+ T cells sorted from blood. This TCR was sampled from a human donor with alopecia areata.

The CDR3 DNA is TGTGCCAGCAGCCCGGGGCAGAACTACGAGCAGTACTTC. Residues: CASSPGQNYEQYF. The chain links TRBV5-6 to TRBJ2-7; tentatively, D is TRBD1 or TRBD2 (5 bases each). Germline CDR1 and CDR2: SGHDT and YYEEEE. Trimming took 4 bases from V and 3 from J, leaving 11 bases between them. The CDR3 consists of 13 residues.